The subject of this entry is one T cell receptor (beta chain). Authors' methods: Estimates of nucleated cell counts were drawn from the amplification of reference gene primers. Method: immunoSEQ multiplex PCR; TCRdb's copy keeps in-frame clones and lacks some. The DNA was the basis for D and trimming; V, J and clone size are from that table. Here the sample spans 150,000 to 200,000 clones, about 88% being singletons. The sample is drawn from a study of blood T cell repertoires in COVID-19. On the study more broadly: The origin of the acute and convalescent COVID-19 samples was the United States, Italy and Spain.

Germline CDR1 SGHRS, CDR2 YFSETQ. This CDR3 spans 15 amino acids. Trimming stripped 4 bases from V and 1 base from J, with 12 bases between. The V call is TRBV5-1, the J call TRBJ2-1, with D possibly matching TRBD2 (6 bases). The sequence derives from a man aged 65-85 years with active or convalescent COVID-19. The sample consisted of peripheral blood. This CDR3 reads CASSITAGSYNEQFF. CDR3 sequence (DNA): TGCGCCAGCAGCATCACAGCGGGTTCCTACAATGAGCAGTTCTTC.